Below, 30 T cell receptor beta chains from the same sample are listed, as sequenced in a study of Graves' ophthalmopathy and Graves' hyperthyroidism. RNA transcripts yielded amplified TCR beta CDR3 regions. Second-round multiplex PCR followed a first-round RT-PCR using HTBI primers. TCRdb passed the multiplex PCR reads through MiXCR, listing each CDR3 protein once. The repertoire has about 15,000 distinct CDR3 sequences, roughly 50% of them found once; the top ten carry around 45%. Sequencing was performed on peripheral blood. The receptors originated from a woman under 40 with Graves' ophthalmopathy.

The CDR3 bases are TGCAGTGCAACGACTAGCGGGGACACAGATACGCAGTATTTT. Its translation: CSATTSGDTDTQYF. The V call is TRBV20-1, the J call TRBJ2-3; the match to TRBD2 covers 11 bases. The CDR3 has 14 amino acids. Germline CDR1 is DFQATT and CDR2 is SNEGSKA (reference sequence). J gave up 2 bases and V 6 bases, and 4 bases lay outside the gene matches.

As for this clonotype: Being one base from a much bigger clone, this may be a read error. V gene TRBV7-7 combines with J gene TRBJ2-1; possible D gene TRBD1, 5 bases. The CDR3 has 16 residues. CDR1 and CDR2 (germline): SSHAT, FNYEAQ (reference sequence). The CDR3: CASSLGQGFRPNEHFF. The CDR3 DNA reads TGTGCTAGCAGCTTGGGCCAGGGTTTCAGGCCTAATGAGCACTTCTTC.

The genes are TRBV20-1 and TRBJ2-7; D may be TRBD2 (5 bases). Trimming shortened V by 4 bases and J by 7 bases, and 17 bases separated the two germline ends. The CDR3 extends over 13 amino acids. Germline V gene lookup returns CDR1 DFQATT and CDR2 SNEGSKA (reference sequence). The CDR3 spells CSATTERVREQYF. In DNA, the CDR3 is TGCAGTGCTACTACGGAGAGGGTCCGAGAGCAGTACTTC.

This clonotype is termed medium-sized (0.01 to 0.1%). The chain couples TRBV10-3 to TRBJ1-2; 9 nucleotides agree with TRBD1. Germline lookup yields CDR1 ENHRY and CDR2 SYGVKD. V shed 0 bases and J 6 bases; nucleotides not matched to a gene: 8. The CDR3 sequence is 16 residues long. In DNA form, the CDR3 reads TGTGCCATCAGTGAGTCCTACTCCGGGACAGGGAATGGCTACACCTTC. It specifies CAISESYSGTGNGYTF.

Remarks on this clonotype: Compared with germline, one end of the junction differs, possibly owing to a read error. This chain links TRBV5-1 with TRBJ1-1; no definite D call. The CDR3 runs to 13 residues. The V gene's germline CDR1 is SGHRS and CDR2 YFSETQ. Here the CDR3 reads CASGFVLNTEAFF. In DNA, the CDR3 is TGCGCCAGCGGCTTTGTTCTGAACACGGAAGCTTTCTTT.

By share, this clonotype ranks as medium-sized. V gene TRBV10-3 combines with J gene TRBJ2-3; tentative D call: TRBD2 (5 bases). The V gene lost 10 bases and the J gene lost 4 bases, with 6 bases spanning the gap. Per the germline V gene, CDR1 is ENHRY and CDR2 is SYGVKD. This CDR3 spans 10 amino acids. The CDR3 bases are TGTGCCAGCGGGTCAGATACGCAGTATTTT. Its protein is CASGSDTQYF.

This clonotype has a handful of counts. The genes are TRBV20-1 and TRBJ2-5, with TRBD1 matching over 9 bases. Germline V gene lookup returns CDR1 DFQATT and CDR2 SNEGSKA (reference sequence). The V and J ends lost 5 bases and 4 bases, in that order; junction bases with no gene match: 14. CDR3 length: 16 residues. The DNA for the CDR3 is TGCAGTGCTGGCCGTGAGACAGGGGGTTTGAGAGAGACCCAGTACTTC. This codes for CSAGRETGGLRETQYF.

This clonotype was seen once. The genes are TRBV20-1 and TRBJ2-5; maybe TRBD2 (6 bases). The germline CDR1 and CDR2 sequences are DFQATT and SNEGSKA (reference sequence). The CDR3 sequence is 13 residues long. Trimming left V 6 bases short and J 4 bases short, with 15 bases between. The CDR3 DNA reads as TGCAGTGCCAGCCGGACGGGGGTAGAGACCCAGTACTTC. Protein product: CSASRTGVETQYF.

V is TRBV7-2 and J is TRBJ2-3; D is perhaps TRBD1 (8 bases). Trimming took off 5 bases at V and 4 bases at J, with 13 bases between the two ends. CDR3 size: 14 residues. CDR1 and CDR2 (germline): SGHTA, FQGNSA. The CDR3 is CASSPQGGADTQYF. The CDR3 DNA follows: TGTGCCAGCAGCCCACAGGGGGGGGCAGATACGCAGTATTTT.

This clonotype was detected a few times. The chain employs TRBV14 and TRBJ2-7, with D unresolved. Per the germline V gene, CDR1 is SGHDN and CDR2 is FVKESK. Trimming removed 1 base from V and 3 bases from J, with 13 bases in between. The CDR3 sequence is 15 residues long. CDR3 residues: CASSQALGNNYEQYF. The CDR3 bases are TGTGCCAGCAGCCAAGCTTTGGGCAACAACTACGAGCAGTACTTC.

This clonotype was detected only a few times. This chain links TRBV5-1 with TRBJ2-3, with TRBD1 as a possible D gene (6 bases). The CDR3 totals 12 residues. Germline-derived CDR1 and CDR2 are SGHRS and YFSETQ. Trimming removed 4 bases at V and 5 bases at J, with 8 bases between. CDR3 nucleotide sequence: TGCGCCAGCAGCCCACAGGGAGATACGCAGTATTTT. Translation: CASSPQGDTQYF.

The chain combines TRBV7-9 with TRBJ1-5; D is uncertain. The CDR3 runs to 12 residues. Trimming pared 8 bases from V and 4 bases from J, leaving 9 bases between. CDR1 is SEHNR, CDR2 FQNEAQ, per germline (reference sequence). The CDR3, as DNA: TGTGCCAGCGGAAGGGAGAATCAGCCCCAGCATTTT. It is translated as CASGRENQPQHF. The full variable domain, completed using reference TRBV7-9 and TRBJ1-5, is DTGVSQNPRHKITKRGQNVTFRCDPISEHNRLYWYRQTLGQGPEFLTYFQNEAQLEKSRLLSDRFSAERPKGSFSTLEIQRTEQGDSAMYLCASGRENQPQHFGDGTRLSIL.

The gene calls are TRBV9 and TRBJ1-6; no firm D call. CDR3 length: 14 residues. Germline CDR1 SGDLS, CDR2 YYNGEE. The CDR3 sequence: CAGSVVGFGSPLHF. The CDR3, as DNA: TGTGCTGGCAGCGTAGTAGGATTTGGCTCACCCCTCCACTTT.

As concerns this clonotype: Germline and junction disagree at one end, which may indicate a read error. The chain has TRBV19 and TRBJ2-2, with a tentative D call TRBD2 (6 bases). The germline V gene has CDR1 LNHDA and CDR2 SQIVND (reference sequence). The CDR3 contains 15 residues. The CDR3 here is CASSMGGAGTGELFF. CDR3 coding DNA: TGTGCCAGTAGTATGGGCGGCGCGGGGACCGGGGAGCTTTTTTTT.

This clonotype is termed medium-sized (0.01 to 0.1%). The CDR3 reads CASSPGLAGAEQYF. As DNA, the CDR3 is TGTGCCAGCAGCCCGGGACTAGCGGGAGCCGAGCAGTACTTC. This chain uses TRBV9 with TRBJ2-7, with 14 bases fitting TRBD2. Losses at the gene ends were 4 bases for V and 6 bases for J; bases not matched to a gene: 3. This CDR3 contains 14 residues. The germline V gene has CDR1 SGDLS and CDR2 YYNGEE.

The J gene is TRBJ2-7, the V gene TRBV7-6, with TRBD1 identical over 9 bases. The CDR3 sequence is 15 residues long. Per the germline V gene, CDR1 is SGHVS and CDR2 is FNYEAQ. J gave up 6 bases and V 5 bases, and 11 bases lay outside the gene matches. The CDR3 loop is CASSGGGTGYGEQYF. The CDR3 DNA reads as TGTGCCAGCAGCGGGGGGGGGACAGGGTATGGCGAGCAGTACTTC.

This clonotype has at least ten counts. CDR3 sequence reads: CASRTDVSETDTQYF. DNA for the CDR3: TGCGCCAGCCGGACGGACGTGTCCGAGACAGATACGCAGTATTTT. The rearrangement uses TRBV5-1 and TRBJ2-3; D unclear. CDR1 and CDR2 from the germline V gene are SGHRS and YFSETQ. The CDR3 has 15 residues. V lost 7 bases and J 3 bases, leaving 18 bases between the germline ends.

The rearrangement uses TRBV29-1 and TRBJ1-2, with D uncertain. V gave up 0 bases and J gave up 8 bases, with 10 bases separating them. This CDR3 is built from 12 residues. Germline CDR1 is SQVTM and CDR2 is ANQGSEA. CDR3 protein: CSVEEDSFGYTF. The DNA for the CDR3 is TGCAGCGTTGAAGAGGATAGTTTCGGCTACACCTTC.

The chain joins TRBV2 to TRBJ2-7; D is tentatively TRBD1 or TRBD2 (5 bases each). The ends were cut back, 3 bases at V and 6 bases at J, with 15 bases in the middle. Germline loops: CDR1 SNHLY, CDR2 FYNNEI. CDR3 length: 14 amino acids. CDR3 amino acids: CASSEFGGRAEQYF. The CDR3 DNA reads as TGTGCCAGCAGTGAGTTTGGGGGACGGGCCGAGCAGTACTTC.

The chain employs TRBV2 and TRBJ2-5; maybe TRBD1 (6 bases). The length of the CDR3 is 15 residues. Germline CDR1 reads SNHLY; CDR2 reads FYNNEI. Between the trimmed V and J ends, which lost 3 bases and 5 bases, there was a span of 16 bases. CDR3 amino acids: CASSDSAGVGETQYF. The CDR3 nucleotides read TGTGCCAGCAGTGACTCGGCAGGGGTGGGGGAGACCCAGTACTTC.

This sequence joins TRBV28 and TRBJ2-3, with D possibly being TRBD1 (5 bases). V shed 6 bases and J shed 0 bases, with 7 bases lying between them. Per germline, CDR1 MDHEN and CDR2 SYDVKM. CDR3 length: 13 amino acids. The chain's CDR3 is CASRDTSTDTQYF. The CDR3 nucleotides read TGTGCCAGCAGGGACACTAGCACAGATACGCAGTATTTT.

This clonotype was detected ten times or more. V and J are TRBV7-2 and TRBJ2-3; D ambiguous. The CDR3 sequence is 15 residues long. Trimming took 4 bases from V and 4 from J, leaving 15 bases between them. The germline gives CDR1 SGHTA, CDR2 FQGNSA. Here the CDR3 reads CASSSPGVVADTQYF. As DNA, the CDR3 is TGTGCCAGCAGCTCACCCGGTGTAGTGGCAGATACGCAGTATTTT.

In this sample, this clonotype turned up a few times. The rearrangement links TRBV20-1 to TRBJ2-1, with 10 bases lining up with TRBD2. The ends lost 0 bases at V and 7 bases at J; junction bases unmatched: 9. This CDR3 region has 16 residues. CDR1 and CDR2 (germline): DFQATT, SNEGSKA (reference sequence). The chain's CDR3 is CSARDYLAGVGNEQFF. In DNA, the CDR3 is TGCAGTGCTAGAGATTACCTAGCGGGAGTAGGTAATGAGCAGTTCTTC.

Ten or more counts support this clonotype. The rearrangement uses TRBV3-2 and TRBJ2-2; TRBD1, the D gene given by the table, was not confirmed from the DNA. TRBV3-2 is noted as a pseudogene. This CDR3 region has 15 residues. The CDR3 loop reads CASSRGTENTGELFF. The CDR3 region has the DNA TGTGCCAGCAGCCGCGGGACCGAGAACACCGGGGAGCTGTTTTTT.

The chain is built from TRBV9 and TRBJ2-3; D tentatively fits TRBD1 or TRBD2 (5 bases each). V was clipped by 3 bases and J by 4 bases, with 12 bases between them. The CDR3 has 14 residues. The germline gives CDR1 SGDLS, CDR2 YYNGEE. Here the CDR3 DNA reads TGTGCCAGCAGCGGGGACCATACGGCAGATACGCAGTATTTT. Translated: CASSGDHTADTQYF.

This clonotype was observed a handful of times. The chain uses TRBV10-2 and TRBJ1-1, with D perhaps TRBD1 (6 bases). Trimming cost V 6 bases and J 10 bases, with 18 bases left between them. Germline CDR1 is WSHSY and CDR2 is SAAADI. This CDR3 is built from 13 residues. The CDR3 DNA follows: TGCGCCAGCAGCGAAACCGGGACAAGGGGAGCTTTCTTT. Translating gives CASSETGTRGAFF.

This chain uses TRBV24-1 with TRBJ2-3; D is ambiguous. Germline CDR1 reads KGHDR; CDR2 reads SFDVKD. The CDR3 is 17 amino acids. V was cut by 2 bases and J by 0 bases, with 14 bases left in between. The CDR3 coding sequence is TGTGCCACCAGTGATTCGTCCCTTCCGTCTAGCACAGATACGCAGTATTTT. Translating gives CATSDSSLPSSTDTQYF.

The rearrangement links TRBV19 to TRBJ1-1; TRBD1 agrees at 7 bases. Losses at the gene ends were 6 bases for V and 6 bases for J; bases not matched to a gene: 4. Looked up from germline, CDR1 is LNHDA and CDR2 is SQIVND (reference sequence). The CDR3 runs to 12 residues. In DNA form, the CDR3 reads TGTGCCAGTAGAAACAGGGGCGCTGAAGCTTTCTTT. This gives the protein CASRNRGAEAFF. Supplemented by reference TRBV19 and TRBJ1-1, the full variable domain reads DGGITQSPKYLFRKEGQNVTLSCEQNLNHDAMYWYRQDPGQGLRLIYYSQIVNDFQKGDIAEGYSVSREKKESFPLTVTSAQKNPTAFYLCASRNRGAEAFFGQGTRLTVV.

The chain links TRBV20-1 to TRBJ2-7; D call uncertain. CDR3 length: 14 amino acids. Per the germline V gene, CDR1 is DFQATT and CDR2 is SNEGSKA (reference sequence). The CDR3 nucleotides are TGCAGCCAATTGCCGACGGACGGATCCTACAAACAGTACTTC. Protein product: CSQLPTDGSYKQYF.

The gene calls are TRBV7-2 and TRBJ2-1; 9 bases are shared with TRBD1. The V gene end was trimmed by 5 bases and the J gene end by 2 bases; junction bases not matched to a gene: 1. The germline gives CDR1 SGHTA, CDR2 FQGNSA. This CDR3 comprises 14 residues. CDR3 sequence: CASSRDRAYNEQFF. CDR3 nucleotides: TGTGCCAGCAGCCGGGACAGGGCCTACAATGAGCAGTTCTTC.